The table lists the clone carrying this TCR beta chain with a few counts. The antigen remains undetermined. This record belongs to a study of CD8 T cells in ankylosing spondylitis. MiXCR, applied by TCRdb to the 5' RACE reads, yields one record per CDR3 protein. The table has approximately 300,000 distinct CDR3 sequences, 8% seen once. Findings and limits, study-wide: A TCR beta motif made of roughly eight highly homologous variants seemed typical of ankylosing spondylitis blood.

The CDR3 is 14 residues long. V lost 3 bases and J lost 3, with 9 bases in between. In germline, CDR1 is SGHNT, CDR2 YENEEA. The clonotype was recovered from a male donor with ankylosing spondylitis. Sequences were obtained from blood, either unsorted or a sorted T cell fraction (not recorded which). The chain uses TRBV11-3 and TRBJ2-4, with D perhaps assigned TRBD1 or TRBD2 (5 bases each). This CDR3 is CASSFWGIKNIQYF. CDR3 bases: TGTGCCAGCAGCTTCTGGGGGATCAAAAACATTCAGTACTTC.